The rows below give T cell receptor beta chains drawn from one sample of a study of radiotherapy plus CTLA-4 blockade in lung cancer. Method: immunoSEQ multiplex PCR; TCRdb's copy keeps in-frame clones and lacks some. The table shows approximately 49,000 clones, with roughly 84% occurring only once. The sample was peripheral blood, taken from a patient treated with radiotherapy plus ipilimumab. These receptors all come from a human donor with non-small cell lung cancer whose response to radiotherapy plus ipilimumab could not be evaluated. The CDR3 runs from the conserved cysteine through the conserved F or W.

>TRBV19|12
CASSTGGTELYF
>TRBV6-5|13
CASSREMNTEAFF
>TRBV29-1|14
CSVGGGSGSYEQYF
>TRBV19|13
CASSTDRITEAFF
>TRBV5-1|13
CASSFGGSYEQYF
>TRBV5-6|18
CASSLSHITSGRTYEQYF
>TRBV19|14
CASSQDRAGQPQHF
>TRBV6-1|14
CASRRTVSTDTQYF
>TRBV18|13
CASSPGAYYGYTF
>TRBV28|13
CASSSPSGHGYTF
>TRBV7-3|14
CASSFQGSHSPLHF
>TRBV5-1|16
CASSGGPGQGSYEQYF
>TRBV6-5|13
CASSMTVTNEQFF
>TRBV19|17
CASSIGFFGTGSNEQFF
>TRBV28|16
CASSFTLTGWAETQYF
>TRBV7-9|15
CASSERDGLNEKLFF
>TRBV30|17
CAWSVWVRGAVNTEAFF
>TRBV28|14
CASSLWRHHYEQYF
>TRBV7-9|14
CASSVRDRAYEQYF
>TRBV4-1|21
CASSQETGGATGARTLETQYF
>TRBV29-1|11
CSVARGSEAFF
>TRBV5-1|15
CASSTGVGANYGYTF
>TRBV5-5|13
CASSSAGAYEQYF
>TRBV5-1|14
CASSLDGSNQPQHF
>TRBV28|17
CASSLPGQDIQLYGYTF
>TRBV7-2|14
CASSLQVSREKLFF
>TRBV28|13
CASRNTGYQPQHF
>TRBV28|15
CASSTAGPLTYEQYF
>TRBV28|13
CASSLGGVYGYTF
>TRBV19|15
CASSTGGSSYNEQFF
>TRBV19|11
CASSLNDFLFF
>TRBV11-3|18
CASSLVSGSLIAGNEQFF